The clone carrying this TCR beta chain was observed a few times. Its specificity is unknown. These data come from a study of CD8 T cell repertoires and HIV-1 epitope variants. About the research overall: T cells were stimulated with Twenty-five Gag and Nef peptides separately.

Sequencing used immunoSEQ multiplex PCR; TCRdb keeps in-frame clones, though not all of them. The table lists over 4,000 clones, about 66% of them singletons. The CDR3 contains 14 residues. CDR1 is MDHEN and CDR2 is SYDVKM in the germline V gene. The V segment lost 4 bases and the J segment 1 base; nucleotides outside the gene matches: 3. The sequence derives from a male donor with HIV. The sample taken for sequencing was cultured CD8+ T cells derived from PBMCs. The genes are TRBV28 and TRBJ2-7; 8 bases are shared with TRBD1. Written as DNA, the CDR3 is TGTGCCAGCAGTTACAGGGGGATTTCCTACGAGCAGTACTTC. Residues: CASSYRGISYEQYF.